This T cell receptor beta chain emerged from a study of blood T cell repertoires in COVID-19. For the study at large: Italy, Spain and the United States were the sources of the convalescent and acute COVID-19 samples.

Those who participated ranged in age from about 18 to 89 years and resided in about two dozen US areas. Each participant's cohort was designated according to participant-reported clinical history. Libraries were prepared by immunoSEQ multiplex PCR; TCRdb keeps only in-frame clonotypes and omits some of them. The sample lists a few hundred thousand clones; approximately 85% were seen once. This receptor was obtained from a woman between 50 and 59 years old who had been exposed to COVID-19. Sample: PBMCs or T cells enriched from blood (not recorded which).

CDR3 coding DNA: TGCGCCAGCAGTGCAACGCTAGCGGGGGATACGCAGTATTTT. Amino acids: CASSATLAGDTQYF. V usage is TRBV10-1 and J usage is TRBJ2-3; 9 bases fit TRBD2. Germline CDR1 and CDR2: WNHNN and SYGVQD (reference sequence). The trim removed 4 bases at V and 6 bases at J, leaving 5 bases unmatched. This CDR3 is 14 amino acids long.